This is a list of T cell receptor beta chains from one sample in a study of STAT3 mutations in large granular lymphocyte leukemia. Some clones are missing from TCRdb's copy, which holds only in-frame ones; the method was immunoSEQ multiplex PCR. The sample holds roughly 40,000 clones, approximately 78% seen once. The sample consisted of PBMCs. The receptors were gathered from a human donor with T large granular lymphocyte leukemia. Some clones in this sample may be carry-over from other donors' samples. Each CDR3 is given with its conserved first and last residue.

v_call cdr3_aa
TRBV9 CASSPRWDRGNTEAFF
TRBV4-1 CASSQNTGNYGYTF
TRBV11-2 CASSPGQDYGYTF
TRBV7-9 CASSLAGRVVGYGYTF
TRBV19 CASSMTGNPYGYTF
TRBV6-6 CASSIDRINTEAFF
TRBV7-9 CASSLQGANQPQHF
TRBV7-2 CASSFYSQANQPQHF
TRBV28 CASSYWGQGVESPLHF
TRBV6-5 CASGSSEYNEQFF
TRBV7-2 CASSFWVSNYGYTF
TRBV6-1 CASRPVGGNQPQHF
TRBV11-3 CASSLDGAPYNEQFF
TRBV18 CASSPRDRGPDTEAFF
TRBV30 CAWKSGVNTGELFF
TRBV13 CASSTDRPTYEQYF
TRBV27 CASSWQPNQPQHF
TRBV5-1 CASSQPSYNEQFF
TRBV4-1 CASSLRGGRTLHF
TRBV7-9 CASSLGGQNIQYF
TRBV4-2 CASSQELDTSGANVLTF
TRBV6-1 CASIRAGANVLTF
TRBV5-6 CASSARQGASNYGYTF
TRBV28 CASSRSGGTVNEQFF
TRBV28 CASSFQGVGYTF
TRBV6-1 CASSVRGEYDEQYF
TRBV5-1 CASSLDGQGRTEAFF
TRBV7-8 CASSEGGKGFTYEQYF
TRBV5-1 CASSLPEKMNTGELFF
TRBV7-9 CASSPRGSDNQPQHF
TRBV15 CATSRAGVGGALIETQYF
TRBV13 CASSPHEAGGRQGETQYF
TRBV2 CASRYQGDRVPTTYEQYF
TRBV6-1 CASSEGSAGSYGYTF
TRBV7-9 CASSSSDRGNSPLHF
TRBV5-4 CASSFGYTEAFF
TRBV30 CAWNRPDRDTEAFF
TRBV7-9 CASSARRAGWANVLTF
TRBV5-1 CASSPLRGPEDGKLFF
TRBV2 CASRRGTGGRQPQHF